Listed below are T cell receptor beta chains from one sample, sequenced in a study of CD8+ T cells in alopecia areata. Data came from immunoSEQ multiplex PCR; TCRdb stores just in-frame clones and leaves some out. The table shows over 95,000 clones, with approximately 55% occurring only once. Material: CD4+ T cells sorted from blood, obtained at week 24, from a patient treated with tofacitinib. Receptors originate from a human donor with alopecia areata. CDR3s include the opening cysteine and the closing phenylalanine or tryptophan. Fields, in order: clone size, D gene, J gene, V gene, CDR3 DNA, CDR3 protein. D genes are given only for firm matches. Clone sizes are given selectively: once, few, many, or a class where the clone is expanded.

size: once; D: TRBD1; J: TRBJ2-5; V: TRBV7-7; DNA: TGTGCTAGCAGTTCCATAACGGACAGGGGGCGAGAGACCCAGTACTTC; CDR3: CASSSITDRGRETQYF
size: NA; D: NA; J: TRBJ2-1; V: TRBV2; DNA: TGTGCCAGCAGTGGCGACAGCTACGGGATCCAGTTCTTC; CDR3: CASSGDSYGIQFF
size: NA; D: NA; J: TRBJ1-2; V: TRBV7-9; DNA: TGTGCCAGCAGCTTAGCTCAGAACTATGGCTACACCTTC; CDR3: CASSLAQNYGYTF
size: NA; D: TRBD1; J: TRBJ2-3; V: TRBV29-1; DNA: TGCAGCGTGACAGGGGCTTCCACAGATACGCAGTATTTT; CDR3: CSVTGASTDTQYF
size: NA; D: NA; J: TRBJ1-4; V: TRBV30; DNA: TGTGCCTGGAGTGTACGACGGACAGCCGGGCGGGATGAAAAACTGTTTTTT; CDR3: CAWSVRRTAGRDEKLFF
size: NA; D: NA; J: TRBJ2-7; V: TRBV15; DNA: TGTGCCACCAGAAACCTTGGTTACTCCTACGAGCAGTACTTC; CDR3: CATRNLGYSYEQYF
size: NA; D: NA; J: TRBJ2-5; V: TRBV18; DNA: TGTGCCAGCTCACTAGGGGTGGAGACCCAGTACTTC; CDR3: CASSLGVETQYF
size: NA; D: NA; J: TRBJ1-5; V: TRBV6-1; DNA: TGTGCCAGTCAGACCATACCTGGTAGCAATCAGCCCCAGCATTTT; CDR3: CASQTIPGSNQPQHF
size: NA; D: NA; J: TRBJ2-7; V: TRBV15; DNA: TGTGCCACCAGCAGAGATGTAATCTACGAGCAGTACTTC; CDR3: CATSRDVIYEQYF
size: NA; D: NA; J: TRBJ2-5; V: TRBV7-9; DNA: TGTGCCAGCAGCCCAATTCCAGAACCCATTGAGACCCAGTACTTC; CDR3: CASSPIPEPIETQYF
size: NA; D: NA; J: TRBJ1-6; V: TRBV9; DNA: TGTGCCAGCAGCCAAGAAGGGGGGAATTCACCCCTCCACTTT; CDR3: CASSQEGGNSPLHF
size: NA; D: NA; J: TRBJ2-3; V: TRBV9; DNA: TGTGCCAGCAGTCCTACTGACGGCGAACCCACAGATACGCAGTATTTT; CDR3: CASSPTDGEPTDTQYF
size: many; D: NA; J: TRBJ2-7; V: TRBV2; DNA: TGTGCCAGCAAGAGACAGCTCTACGAGCAGTACTTC; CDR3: CASKRQLYEQYF
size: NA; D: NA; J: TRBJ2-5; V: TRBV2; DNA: TGTGCCAGCAGCCAAAGGGGCGGACAGACCCAGTACTTC; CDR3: CASSQRGGQTQYF
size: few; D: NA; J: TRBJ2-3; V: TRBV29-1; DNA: TGCAGCGTCGAATTTGGGGATACGCAGTATTTT; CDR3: CSVEFGDTQYF
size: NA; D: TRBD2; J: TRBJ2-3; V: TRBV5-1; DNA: TGCGCCAGCAGTACCGGACTAGCGGTGGGCACAGATACGCAGTATTTT; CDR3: CASSTGLAVGTDTQYF
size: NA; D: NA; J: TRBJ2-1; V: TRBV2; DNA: TGTGCCAGCAGTTACAACAATGAGCAGTTCTTC; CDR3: CASSYNNEQFF
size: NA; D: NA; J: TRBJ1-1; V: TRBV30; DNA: TGTGCCTGGAGTGTACTCGGGGGAACTGAAGCTTTCTTT; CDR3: CAWSVLGGTEAFF
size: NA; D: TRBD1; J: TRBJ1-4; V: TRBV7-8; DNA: TGTGCCAGCAGCTCCGGGACAGTTAATGAAAAACTGTTTTTT; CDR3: CASSSGTVNEKLFF
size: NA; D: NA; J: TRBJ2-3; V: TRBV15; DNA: TGTGCCACCAGCAGAGACACGTCAACAGGGATCCGCACAGATACGCAGTATTTT; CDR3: CATSRDTSTGIRTDTQYF
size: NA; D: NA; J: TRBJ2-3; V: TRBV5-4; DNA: TGTGCCAGCAGCCCCTCCGTAGCGAGGACAGATACGCAGTATTTT; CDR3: CASSPSVARTDTQYF
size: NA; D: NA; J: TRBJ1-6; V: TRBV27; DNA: TGTGCCAGCAGTCGCAGGAGCTCCTATAATTCACCCCTCCACTTT; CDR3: CASSRRSSYNSPLHF
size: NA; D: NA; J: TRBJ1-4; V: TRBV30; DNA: TGTGCCTGGAGTCCTGGGGGGCCAAGTATAGGGGAAAAACTGTTTTTT; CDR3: CAWSPGGPSIGEKLFF
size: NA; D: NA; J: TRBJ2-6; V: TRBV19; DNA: TGTGCCAGTAATTTGCGGGGGCCCACCTACCGCTCTGGGGCCAACGTCCTGACTTTC; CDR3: CASNLRGPTYRSGANVLTF
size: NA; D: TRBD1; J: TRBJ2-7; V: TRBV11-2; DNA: TGTGCCAGCAGCCAAGCGTCGACAGGGGACTACGAGCAGTACTTC; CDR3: CASSQASTGDYEQYF
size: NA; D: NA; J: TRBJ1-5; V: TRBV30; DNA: TGTGCCTGGAGTTACAGGGACAATCAGCCCCAGCATTTT; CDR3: CAWSYRDNQPQHF
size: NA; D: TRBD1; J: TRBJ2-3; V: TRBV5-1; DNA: TGCGCCAGCAGCCAAGGGGGCTACACAGATACGCAGTATTTT; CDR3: CASSQGGYTDTQYF
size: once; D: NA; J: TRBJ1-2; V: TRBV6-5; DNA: TGTGCCAGCAGTTACGAAGGGTTGGGCGGCTACACCTTC; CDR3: CASSYEGLGGYTF
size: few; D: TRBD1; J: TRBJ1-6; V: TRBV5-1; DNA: TGCGCCAGCAGCCACGGGACAGATCCTAATTCACCCCTCCACTTT; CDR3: CASSHGTDPNSPLHF
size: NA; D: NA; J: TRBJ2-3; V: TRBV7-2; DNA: TGTGCCAGCAGCCAAAAGAGGGGCGGGGGCCTCACAGATACGCAGTATTTT; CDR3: CASSQKRGGGLTDTQYF
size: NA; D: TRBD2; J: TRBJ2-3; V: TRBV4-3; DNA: TGCGCCAGCAGCCGCGGGGGGATCTACACAGATACGCAGTATTTT; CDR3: CASSRGGIYTDTQYF
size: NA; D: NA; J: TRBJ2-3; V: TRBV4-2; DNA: TGTGCCAGCAGCCAATTAGGTACAATTGAGACAGATACGCAGTATTTT; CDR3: CASSQLGTIETDTQYF
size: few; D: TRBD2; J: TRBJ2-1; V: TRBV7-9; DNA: TGTGCCAGCAGCTTAGGAACTAGCGGGGGAAATGAGCAGTTCTTC; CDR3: CASSLGTSGGNEQFF
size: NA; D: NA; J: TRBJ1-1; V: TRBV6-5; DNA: TGTGCCAGCAGCTGGGGGACGGACACTGAAGCTTTCTTT; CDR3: CASSWGTDTEAFF
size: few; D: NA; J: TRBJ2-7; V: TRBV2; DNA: TGTGCCAGCAGATTACCTGAGGGTGGCGAGCAGTACTTC; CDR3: CASRLPEGGEQYF
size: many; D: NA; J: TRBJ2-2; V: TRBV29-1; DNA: TGCAGCGTTGGGGTTCCAGCCGGGGAGCTGTTTTTT; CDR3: CSVGVPAGELFF
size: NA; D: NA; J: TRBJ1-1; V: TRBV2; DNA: TGTGCCAGCAGTCTAGAATCCTCGGACACTGAAGCTTTCTTT; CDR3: CASSLESSDTEAFF
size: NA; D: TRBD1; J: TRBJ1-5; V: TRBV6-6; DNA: TGTGCCACCTCGCAAGGACAGGGAGAGCAGCCCCAGCATTTT; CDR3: CATSQGQGEQPQHF
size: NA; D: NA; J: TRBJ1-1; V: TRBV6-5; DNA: TGTGCCAGCAGCCTCCGGGCCGGTGGGACTGAAGCTTTCTTT; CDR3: CASSLRAGGTEAFF
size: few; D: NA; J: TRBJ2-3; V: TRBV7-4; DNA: TGTGCCAGCATCCCCCCCCCAGATACGCAGTATTTT; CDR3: CASIPPPDTQYF
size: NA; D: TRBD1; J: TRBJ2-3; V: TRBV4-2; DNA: TGTGCCAGCAGCCTTGGGACAGGGAGCGCAGATACGCAGTATTTT; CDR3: CASSLGTGSADTQYF
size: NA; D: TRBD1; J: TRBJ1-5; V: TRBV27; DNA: TGTGCCAGCAGTTTTGGGACAGGCAATCAGCCCCAGCATTTT; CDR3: CASSFGTGNQPQHF
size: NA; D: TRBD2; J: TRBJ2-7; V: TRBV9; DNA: TGTGCCAGCAGCGTAGGGACTAGCGGGACTTACGAGCAGTACTTC; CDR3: CASSVGTSGTYEQYF
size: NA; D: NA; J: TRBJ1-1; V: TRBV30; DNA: TGTGCCTGGAGTTCAGGGTATGAAGCTTTCTTT; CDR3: CAWSSGYEAFF
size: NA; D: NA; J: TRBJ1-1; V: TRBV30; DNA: TGTGCCTGGTGGAACAGGCGGGCCACTGAAGCTTTCTTT; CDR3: CAWWNRRATEAFF
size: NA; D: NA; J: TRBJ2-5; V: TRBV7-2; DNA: TGTGCCAGCAGCTTAACCCTTGCGGGGCCGCGGGAGACCCAGTACTTC; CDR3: CASSLTLAGPRETQYF
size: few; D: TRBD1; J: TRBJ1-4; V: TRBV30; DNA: TGTGCCTGGGCGACAGGGGAAGAAGGTGGTAAACTGTTTTTT; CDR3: CAWATGEEGGKLFF
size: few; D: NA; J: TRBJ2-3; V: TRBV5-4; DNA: TGTGCCAGCAGCTTGGAGGTCAACGTAGGGGATACGCAGTATTTT; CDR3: CASSLEVNVGDTQYF
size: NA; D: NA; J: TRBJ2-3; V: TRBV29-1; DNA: TGCAGCGTCCCCATAGGAGGCCCGCCGGATACGCAGTATTTT; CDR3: CSVPIGGPPDTQYF
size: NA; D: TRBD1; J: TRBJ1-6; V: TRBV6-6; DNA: TGTGCCAGCAGCTCACAGGGGCCACCCCTCCACTTT; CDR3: CASSSQGPPLHF
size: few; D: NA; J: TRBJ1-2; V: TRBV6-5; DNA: TGTGCCAGCAGGGAGGGAACGGTGGGTGGCTACACCTTC; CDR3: CASREGTVGGYTF
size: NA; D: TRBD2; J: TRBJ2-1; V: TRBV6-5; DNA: TGTGCCAGCAGTCCAGCGGGACGGAACTACAATGAGCAGTTCTTC; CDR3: CASSPAGRNYNEQFF
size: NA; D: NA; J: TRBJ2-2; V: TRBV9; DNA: TGTGCCAGCAGCTCATCCTCCGGGTCGGAGCTGTTTTTT; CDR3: CASSSSSGSELFF
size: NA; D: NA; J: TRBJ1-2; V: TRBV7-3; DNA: TGTGCCAGCAGCCCCTCTCGAACTAGTGGCTACACCTTC; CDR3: CASSPSRTSGYTF